A single sample gave rise to the 32 T cell receptor beta chains below, sequenced in a study of blood T cell repertoires in COVID-19. Clones were read by immunoSEQ multiplex PCR, and TCRdb kept only the in-frame ones, dropping some. The table lists about 150,000 clones, around 89% of them singletons, with 2.5% to 3.5% in the top ten. Material for sequencing was peripheral blood. These receptors came from a man in his fifties or sixties with active or convalescent COVID-19.

V is TRBV28 and J is TRBJ1-3, with 8 bases lining up with TRBD1. With 6 bases clipped from V and 4 bases from J, the junction kept 5 bases outside the gene matches. The CDR3 spans 14 residues. In germline, CDR1 is MDHEN, CDR2 SYDVKM. CDR3 residues: CASRRGTGGNTIYF. In nucleotides, the CDR3 is TGTGCCAGCAGGCGCGGGACAGGAGGAAACACCATATATTTT.

The gene calls are TRBV6-2 or TRBV6-3 and TRBJ1-1; D not certain. The CDR3 length is 13 residues. CDR1 and CDR2 from the germline V gene are MNHEY and SVGEGT. V shed 0 bases and J shed 3 bases, with 5 bases lying between them. The CDR3 DNA follows: TGTGCCAGCAGTTACTCTTCCTACACTGAAGCTTTCTTT. Translated: CASSYSSYTEAFF.

V and J are TRBV6-5 and TRBJ2-3; D is possibly TRBD1 (6 bases). The CDR3 length is 15 residues. Trimming cost V 2 bases and J 3 bases, with 12 bases left between them. Germline CDR1 is MNHEY and CDR2 is SVGAGI. Here the CDR3 DNA reads TGTGCCAGCAGTTACCAGGGACACCCTACAGATACGCAGTATTTT. It translates to CASSYQGHPTDTQYF.

The chain uses TRBV30 and TRBJ1-1; 8 bases fit TRBD1. This CDR3 contains 15 residues. In germline, CDR1 is GTSNPN, CDR2 SVGIG (reference sequence). Germline trimming cut 1 base from V and 8 bases from J; bases unmatched to any gene: 12. Here the CDR3 reads CAWSAPWTGNREAFF. CDR3 nucleotide sequence: TGTGCCTGGAGTGCCCCCTGGACAGGGAATCGGGAAGCTTTCTTT.

The chain employs TRBV4-3 and TRBJ2-7; D possibly corresponds to TRBD1 (5 bases). Germline V gives CDR1 LGHNA, CDR2 YSLEER. V lost 2 bases and J 3 bases, leaving 8 bases between the germline ends. The CDR3 length is 13 residues. This chain's CDR3 is CASSQQGHYEQYF. In nucleotides, the CDR3 is TGCGCCAGCAGCCAACAGGGCCACTACGAGCAGTACTTC.

The chain joins TRBV7-2 to TRBJ2-3; D call uncertain. V shed 8 bases and J shed 6 bases, with 9 bases lying between them. The germline gives CDR1 SGHTA, CDR2 FQGNSA. The CDR3 has 11 residues. Here the CDR3 reads CASELRDTQYF. The CDR3 DNA sequence: TGTGCCAGCGAATTGCGGGATACGCAGTATTTT.

This rearrangement joins TRBV24-1 to TRBJ2-3, with a tentative D call TRBD2 (7 bases). Germline CDR1 and CDR2: KGHDR and SFDVKD. This CDR3 region has 13 residues. Between the trimmed V and J ends, which lost 10 bases and 3 bases, there was a span of 13 bases. The CDR3: CATSGGGTDTQYF. The CDR3 nucleotides are TGTGCCACTTCGGGGGGCGGGACAGATACGCAGTATTTT.

The rearrangement uses TRBV28 and TRBJ1-1; D not certain. The CDR3 loop spans 14 amino acids. The germline V gene encodes CDR1 MDHEN and CDR2 SYDVKM. The V end lost 2 bases, the J end lost 6 bases, and 13 bases lay between the germline ends. CDR3 DNA: TGTGCCAGCAGTTTACCCGGTATACCCTCTGAAGCTTTCTTT. This translates into CASSLPGIPSEAFF.

The chain couples TRBV19 to TRBJ1-3, with 7 bases aligning to TRBD1. This CDR3 contains 16 residues. CDR1 LNHDA and CDR2 SQIVND come from the germline V gene (reference sequence). V dropped 7 bases and J dropped 0; count of bases not matched to a gene: 9. The CDR3 here is CASIQDRRFSGNTIYF. As DNA, the CDR3 is TGTGCCAGTATCCAGGACAGGCGATTCTCTGGAAACACCATATATTTT.

The chain carries TRBV10-3 and TRBJ2-7, with a possible D match to TRBD1 (6 bases). The CDR3 is made up of 13 amino acids. Germline V lookup: CDR1 ENHRY, CDR2 SYGVKD. Trimming took 2 bases from V and 3 from J, leaving 8 bases between them. The CDR3: CAISEGQNYEQYF. Written as DNA, the CDR3 is TGTGCCATCAGTGAGGGACAGAACTACGAGCAGTACTTC.

A word on this clone: This likely comes from a read error, as the CDR3 has no conserved phenylalanine or tryptophan at its end. Because the CDR3's place on the DNA is in doubt, the DNA is left out and the CDR3 is given as listed by TCRdb. The chain joins TRBV5-3 to TRBJ2-7; the table's D call of TRBD1 was not tested on the DNA. TRBV5-3 carries the ORF label, with uncertain function. Both ends counted, the CDR3 spans 10 residues. CDR3 region: CARSDWTGTI.

The chain combines TRBV5-1 with TRBJ2-5; 8 bases line up with TRBD2. The CDR3 consists of 16 residues. Germline lookup yields CDR1 SGHRS and CDR2 YFSETQ. Trimming took 4 bases from V and 5 from J; bases not matched to a gene: 13. The CDR3 coding sequence is TGCGCCAGCAGCCCGACCCACGGGACTAGGGGGGAGACCCAGTACTTC. As protein: CASSPTHGTRGETQYF.

This chain uses TRBV7-3 with TRBJ2-7; D may be TRBD2 (6 bases). Germline assignment: CDR1 SGHTA and CDR2 FQGTGA. With 5 bases removed from V and 5 bases from J, the gap between germline ends came to 22 bases. The CDR3 spans 16 residues. CDR3 bases: TGTGCCAGCAGCCGACGGCCTGGCGGGGCGGCAGACGAGCAGTACTTC. Residues: CASSRRPGGAADEQYF.

The chain has TRBV3-1 (or the pseudogene TRBV3-2) and TRBJ1-4, with 7 positions matching TRBD1. Trimming took 1 base from V and 8 from J; bases not matched to a gene: 10. Germline V CDR1 and CDR2: LGHDT, YNNKEL (reference sequence). The CDR3 extends over 16 amino acids. The CDR3 bases are TGTGCCAGCAGCCAAGGTCTCGACAGGGATGGCGAAAAACTGTTTTTT. It encodes CASSQGLDRDGEKLFF.

This clone was found once. The chain has TRBV11-2 and TRBJ1-3; the match to TRBD1 covers 7 bases. Germline CDR1 and CDR2: SGHAT and FQNNGV. V gave up 5 bases and J gave up 0 bases; unmatched junction bases: 4. The CDR3 runs to 15 residues. CDR3 in amino acids: CASSARDSSGNTIYF. The CDR3 DNA sequence: TGTGCCAGCAGCGCCCGGGACAGCTCTGGAAACACCATATATTTT.

The chain carries TRBV6-2 or TRBV6-3 and TRBJ1-1, with no clear D. The germline CDR1 and CDR2 sequences are MNHEY and SVGEGT. The V and J ends lost 0 bases and 4 bases respectively, with 18 bases between them. The CDR3 is 17 residues long. This chain's CDR3 is CASSYSVPVVFGTEAFF. The CDR3, as DNA: TGTGCCAGCAGTTACTCGGTGCCGGTGGTGTTTGGCACTGAAGCTTTCTTT.

The chain has TRBV19 and TRBJ1-2; no reliable D call. The ends were cut back, 3 bases at V and 2 bases at J, with 4 bases in the middle. Germline V lookup: CDR1 LNHDA, CDR2 SQIVND (reference sequence). The CDR3 is 12 amino acids. The CDR3 loop reads CASSMANYGYTF. CDR3 coding DNA: TGTGCCAGTAGTATGGCAAACTATGGCTACACCTTC.

The V call is TRBV2, the J call TRBJ2-2, with TRBD1 matching over 7 bases. Germline-derived CDR1 and CDR2 are SNHLY and FYNNEI. Trimming cost V 3 bases and J 6 bases; bases outside gene matches: 7. The CDR3 loop spans 15 amino acids. CDR3 coding DNA: TGTGCCAGCAGTGACAGGGGGAATAGGGCCGGGGAGCTGTTTTTT. This translates into CASSDRGNRAGELFF.

The chain links TRBV18 to TRBJ1-6, with TRBD1 as a possible D gene (5 bases). The germline CDR1 and CDR2 sequences are KGHSH and LQKENI. With 3 bases removed from V and 7 bases from J, the gap between germline ends came to 13 bases. CDR3 length equals 15 residues. The DNA of the CDR3 is TGTGCCAGCTCACCTTCTCCGACAGCGAATTCACCCCTCCACTTT. Encoded protein: CASSPSPTANSPLHF.

This clone was counted once. The CDR3 sequence is CASSSTGQGEETQYF. CDR3 nucleotide sequence: TGCGCCAGCAGCTCCACGGGACAGGGGGAAGAGACCCAGTACTTC. The chain combines TRBV5-1 with TRBJ2-5, with 11 bases that match TRBD1. Germline values: CDR1 SGHRS, CDR2 YFSETQ. The CDR3 length is 15 residues. Trimming took 3 bases from V and 3 from J; bases not matched to a gene: 4.

This CDR3 reads CASRGGLADYNEQFF. In DNA, the CDR3 is TGTGCCAGCAGGGGGGGACTAGCCGATTACAATGAGCAGTTCTTC. This sequence joins TRBV6-5 and TRBJ2-1; 9 bases map to TRBD2. CDR1 is MNHEY, CDR2 SVGAGI, per germline. This CDR3 is 15 amino acids long. Trimming at V came to 6 bases and at J to 4 bases, leaving 7 bases not matched to a gene.

This chain joins TRBV5-8 and TRBJ2-6; the D is unclear. The CDR3 length is 15 residues. V lost 1 base and J lost 0, with 5 bases in between. Germline values: CDR1 SGHTS, CDR2 YDEGEE. The CDR3, as DNA: TGTGCCAGCAGCTTGCCTCTCTCTGGGGCCAACGTCCTGACTTTC. Amino acid sequence: CASSLPLSGANVLTF.

The chain combines TRBV4-3 with TRBJ2-7; 8 bases are a match to TRBD2. Losses at the gene ends were 1 base for V and 6 bases for J; bases not matched to a gene: 11. Germline-derived CDR1 and CDR2 are LGHNA and YSLEER. CDR3 length: 16 residues. CDR3 DNA sequence: TGCGCCAGCAGCCAAGTGGCCGGCGGGGGGCTCTTCGAGCAGTACTTC. Translation: CASSQVAGGGLFEQYF.

The chain is built from TRBV2 and TRBJ1-5, with 8 positions matching TRBD1. The CDR3 is 16 amino acids. The V segment lost 6 bases and the J segment 0 bases; nucleotides outside the gene matches: 7. Germline loops: CDR1 SNHLY, CDR2 FYNNEI. The CDR3 nucleotides are TGTGCCAGCAGGGACAGGGCATTCTATAGCAATCAGCCCCAGCATTTT. The encoded protein is CASRDRAFYSNQPQHF.

The rearrangement uses TRBV5-8 and TRBJ2-7, with 9 bases that match TRBD1. The germline CDR1 and CDR2 sequences are SGHTS and YDEGEE. The CDR3 has 15 residues. J gave up 2 bases and V 5 bases, and 8 bases lay outside the gene matches. Written as DNA, the CDR3 is TGTGCCAGCAGTTTTGACAGGGGGGAACCCTACGAGCAGTACTTC. Translated, it gives CASSFDRGEPYEQYF.

The chain employs TRBV14 and TRBJ2-4, with D unresolved. The CDR3 contains 13 residues. V lost 4 bases, J lost 7 bases, and 11 bases lay in between. CDR1 and CDR2 (germline): SGHDN, FVKESK. The DNA of the CDR3 is TGTGCCAGCAGCCGCACAGTTTTTAACATTCAGTACTTC. Protein sequence: CASSRTVFNIQYF.

This chain joins TRBV2 and TRBJ2-5; 9 positions agree with TRBD1. CDR3 size: 13 residues. V shed 5 bases, J shed 5 bases, and the junction held 3 bases outside the gene matches. From germline, CDR1 is SNHLY and CDR2 FYNNEI. The CDR3 loop is CASSNDRGETQYF. The CDR3, as DNA: TGTGCCAGCAGTAACGACAGGGGGGAGACCCAGTACTTC.

V is TRBV2 and J is TRBJ1-5; unclear D gene. V gave up 2 bases and J gave up 0 bases, with 11 bases separating them. CDR3 length: 16 amino acids. Germline CDR1 is SNHLY and CDR2 is FYNNEI. CDR3 DNA sequence: TGTGCCAGCAGTGAACCGTCGACAAATAGCAATCAGCCCCAGCATTTT. Translation: CASSEPSTNSNQPQHF.

The V call is TRBV5-1, the J call TRBJ1-3, with 8 bases fitting TRBD1. V gave up 2 bases and J gave up 0 bases; unmatched junction bases: 4. The CDR3 is made up of 16 amino acids. Germline V gene lookup returns CDR1 SGHRS and CDR2 YFSETQ. This chain's CDR3 is CASSLSTGASGNTIYF. The CDR3 DNA reads as TGCGCCAGCAGCTTATCGACAGGGGCCTCTGGAAACACCATATATTTT.

J is TRBJ2-1 and V is TRBV7-2; 10 positions match TRBD2. V gave up 2 bases and J gave up 10 bases; unmatched junction bases: 20. The germline gives CDR1 SGHTA, CDR2 FQGNSA. The CDR3 has 19 residues. This chain's CDR3 is CASSLSGVRLAGVFREQFF. As DNA, the CDR3 is TGTGCCAGCAGCTTATCCGGAGTGAGGCTAGCGGGAGTGTTTAGGGAGCAGTTCTTC.

The chain joins TRBV3-1 (or the pseudogene TRBV3-2) to TRBJ1-3; no reliable D call. V dropped 0 bases and J dropped 0 bases, with 18 bases sitting between them. CDR3 size: 19 residues. Germline loops: CDR1 LGHDT, CDR2 YNNKEL (reference sequence). CDR3: CASSQERAPPGNSGNTIYF. The CDR3 region has the DNA TGTGCCAGCAGCCAAGAAAGAGCCCCCCCGGGTAACTCTGGAAACACCATATATTTT.

V gene TRBV7-2 combines with J gene TRBJ2-1, with D hard to call. Germline lookup yields CDR1 SGHTA and CDR2 FQGNSA. Trimming took 5 bases from V and 0 from J, leaving 11 bases between them. The CDR3 contains 15 residues. This CDR3 reads CASSPLSGSYNEQFF. The CDR3 nucleotides read TGTGCCAGCAGCCCCCTTTCGGGCTCCTACAATGAGCAGTTCTTC.